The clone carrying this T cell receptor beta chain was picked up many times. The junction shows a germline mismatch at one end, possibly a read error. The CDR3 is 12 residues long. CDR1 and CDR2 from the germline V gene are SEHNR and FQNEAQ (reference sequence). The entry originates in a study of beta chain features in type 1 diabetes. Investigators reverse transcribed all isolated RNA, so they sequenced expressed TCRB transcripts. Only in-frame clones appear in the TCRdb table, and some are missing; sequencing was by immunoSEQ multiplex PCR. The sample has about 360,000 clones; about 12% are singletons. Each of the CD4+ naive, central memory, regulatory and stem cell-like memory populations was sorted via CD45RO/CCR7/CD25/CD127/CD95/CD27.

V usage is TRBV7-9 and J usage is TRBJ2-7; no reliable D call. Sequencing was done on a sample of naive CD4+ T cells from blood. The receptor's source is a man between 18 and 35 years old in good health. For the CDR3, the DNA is TGTGCCAGCAGCTTAGTTGTGGCCCAATCTAGCTTC. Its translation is CASSLVVAQSSF. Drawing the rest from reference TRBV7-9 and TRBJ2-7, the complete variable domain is DTGVSQNPRHKITKRGQNVTFRCDPISEHNRLYWYRQTLGQGPEFLTYFQNEAQLEKSRLLSDRFSAERPKGSFSTLEIQRTEQGDSAMYLCASSLVVAQSSFGPGTRLTVT.